This TCR beta chain was profiled in a study of CD8 T cells in ankylosing spondylitis. This clonotype was observed a few times. Between the trimmed V and J ends, which lost 3 bases and 6 bases, there was a span of 9 bases. Germline V gene lookup returns CDR1 DFQATT and CDR2 SNEGSKA (reference sequence). The CDR3 loop spans 12 amino acids. TCRdb re-analysed the 5' RACE reads in MiXCR, keeping a single row per CDR3 protein. The table records approximately 300,000 distinct CDR3 sequences, around 21% of them present only once. The receptor comes from a female donor with ankylosing spondylitis or in good health (not recorded which). The gene calls are TRBV20-1 and TRBJ2-1; D perhaps matches TRBD1 (6 bases). Sequenced material: blood, either unsorted or a sorted T cell fraction (not recorded which). For the CDR3, the DNA is TGCAGTGCTAGGAGGGGGACCAATGAGCAGTTCTTC. Translation: CSARRGTNEQFF.